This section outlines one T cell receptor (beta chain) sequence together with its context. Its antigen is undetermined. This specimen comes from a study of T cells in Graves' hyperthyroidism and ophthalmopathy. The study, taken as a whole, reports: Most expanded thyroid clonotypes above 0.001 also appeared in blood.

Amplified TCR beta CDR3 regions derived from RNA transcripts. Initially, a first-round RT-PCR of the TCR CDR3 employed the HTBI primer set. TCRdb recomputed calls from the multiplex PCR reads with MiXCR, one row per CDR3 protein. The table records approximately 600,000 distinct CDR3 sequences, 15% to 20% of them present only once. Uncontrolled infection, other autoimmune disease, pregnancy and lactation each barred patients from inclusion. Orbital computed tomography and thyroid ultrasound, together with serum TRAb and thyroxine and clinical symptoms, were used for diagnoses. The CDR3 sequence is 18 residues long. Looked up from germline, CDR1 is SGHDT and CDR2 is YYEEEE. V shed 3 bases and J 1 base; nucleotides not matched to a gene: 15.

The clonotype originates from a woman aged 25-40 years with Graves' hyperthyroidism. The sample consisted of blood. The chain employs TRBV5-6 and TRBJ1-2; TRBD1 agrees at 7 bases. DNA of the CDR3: TGTGCCAGCAGCTCGCGATTTCCGGGACAGCTACATAACTATGGCTACACCTTC. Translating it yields CASSSRFPGQLHNYGYTF.